This passage covers 5 T cell receptor beta chains from one sample sequenced in a study of response to subunit inactivated influenza vaccine. TCRdb analysed the RT-PCR reads with MiXCR anew, one entry per CDR3 protein. The table has roughly 700,000 distinct CDR3 sequences, more than 15% seen once. Sequences were derived from PBMCs from blood, sampled 11 to 12 days after vaccination. The receptors originated from a middle-aged man who received an inactivated influenza vaccine.

The chain uses TRBV2 and TRBJ2-2; 7 nucleotides match TRBD2. V lost 2 bases, J lost 4 bases, and 10 bases stayed unmatched. Per the germline V gene, CDR1 is SNHLY and CDR2 is FYNNEI. This CDR3 contains 17 residues. The CDR3 region is CASSETTSSASTGELFF. The CDR3 region has the DNA TGTGCCAGCAGTGAAACGACTAGCTCAGCGAGCACCGGGGAGCTGTTTTTT.

This chain joins TRBV5-1 and TRBJ2-7; D not resolved. CDR1 is SGHRS and CDR2 is YFSETQ in the germline V gene. Trimming left V 0 bases short and J 2 bases short, with 9 bases between. There are 14 residues in the CDR3. The CDR3 nucleotides read TGCGCCAGCAGCTTGGACCGGCCCCCCTACGAGCAGTACTTC. Translated, it gives CASSLDRPPYEQYF.

This clonotype was found many times. This chain uses TRBV6-2 or TRBV6-3 with TRBJ2-1; 9 bases are a match to TRBD2. This CDR3 region has 14 residues. The trim removed 7 bases at V and 11 bases at J, leaving 12 bases unmatched. CDR1 and CDR2 from the germline V gene are MNHEY and SVGEGT. CDR3 nucleotides: TGTGCCAGCACCTTACCCGAATCTAGCGGGAAGCAGTTCTTC. Encoded protein: CASTLPESSGKQFF.

The rearrangement uses TRBV20-1 and TRBJ2-5; D is ambiguous. V gave up 5 bases and J gave up 5 bases, with 18 bases separating them. CDR3 length: 14 amino acids. The germline V gene has CDR1 DFQATT and CDR2 SNEGSKA (reference sequence). CDR3 DNA: TGCAGTGCTCGGGTTCCCTTAAATGAGGAGACCCAGTACTTC. Amino acid sequence: CSARVPLNEETQYF.

The rearrangement joins TRBV7-2 to TRBJ1-2; D gene unclear. CDR1 is SGHTA and CDR2 is FQGNSA in the germline V gene. V lost 5 bases and J 3 bases, leaving 13 bases between the germline ends. The CDR3 is made up of 14 amino acids. CDR3 protein: CASSRDGVDYGYTF. For the CDR3, the DNA is TGTGCCAGCAGCAGAGATGGGGTAGACTATGGCTACACCTTC.